A single T cell receptor beta chain is shown here with its context. Its target is not known. Data came from immunoSEQ multiplex PCR; TCRdb stores just in-frame clones and leaves some out. The data show about 140,000 clones, approximately 94% seen once. On cycle 4 day 1 and cycle 7 day 1, as well as at baseline, blood was sampled. Trimming removed 7 bases from V and 3 bases from J, with 15 bases in between. CDR3 size: 14 residues. The germline V gene has CDR1 MNHEY and CDR2 SMNVEV (reference sequence). These data are taken from a study of OX40 agonist ivuxolimab in advanced cancers. General study findings and limits: Antigen specificity remained undetermined for the expanded peripheral T cells.

Material: CD4+ or CD8+ T cells sorted from blood, obtained in a trial of the OX40 agonist ivuxolimab. The TCR originated in an adult with an advanced solid tumor such as melanoma, head and neck, liver or kidney cancer. J is TRBJ1-1 and V is TRBV27; maybe TRBD1 (5 bases). CDR3 sequence: CASIARERDTEAFF. CDR3 nucleotide sequence: TGTGCCAGCATCGCCAGGGAGAGGGACACTGAAGCTTTCTTT.